The 13 T cell receptor beta chains presented below share a single source sample, sequenced in a study of T cells after posttransplantation cyclophosphamide (TCRdb year 2016). Libraries were made using the immunoSEQ multiplex PCR assay. TCRdb took this table from immuneACCESS and kept in-frame rearrangements with V and J called. Such tables lack part of the clones; where checked against another copy, unresolved V genes explain under half of the gap, and the rest is unexplained. The sample contains approximately 32,000 clones, 85% to 90% of them found a single time. Approximately 15% of the sample lies in the top ten. Sequencing was performed on PBMCs. The receptors were sampled from a woman aged 40 to 55 with a blood cancer, CMV-positive, and with a related stem cell donor.

This chain links TRBV7-2 with TRBJ2-7; D remains unclear. V shed 1 base and J shed 3 bases, with 7 bases lying between them. CDR1 and CDR2 from the germline V gene are SGHTA and FQGNSA. The CDR3 totals 13 residues. CDR3 sequence reads: CASSLGPFYEQYF. The CDR3 DNA reads as TGTGCCAGCAGCTTAGGGCCCTTCTACGAGCAGTACTTC. Based on the CDR3 plus reference TRBV7-2 and TRBJ2-7, the full variable domain is GAGVSQSPSNKVTEKGKDVELRCDPISGHTALYWYRQSLGQGLEFLIYFQGNSAPDKSGLPSDRFSAERTGGSVSTLTIQRTQQEDSAVYLCASSLGPFYEQYFGPGTRLTVT.

This rearrangement joins TRBV19 to TRBJ2-1, with D possibly TRBD1 on 5 matching bases. The germline CDR1 and CDR2 sequences are LNHDA and SQIVND (reference sequence). The CDR3 covers 13 residues. The ends were cut back, 3 bases at V and 4 bases at J, with 7 bases in the middle. The CDR3 sequence is CASSIGAYNEQFF. CDR3 DNA sequence: TGTGCCAGTAGTATTGGGGCGTACAATGAGCAGTTCTTC.

The chain links TRBV5-6 to TRBJ2-7; D is ambiguous. The CDR3 loop spans 14 amino acids. Trimming cost V 0 bases and J 3 bases, with 10 bases left between them. The germline V gene encodes CDR1 SGHDT and CDR2 YYEEEE. CDR3 in amino acids: CASSLVADNYEQYF. The DNA of the CDR3 is TGTGCCAGCAGCTTGGTGGCAGATAACTACGAGCAGTACTTC. Supplemented by reference TRBV5-6 and TRBJ2-7, the full variable domain reads DAGVTQSPTHLIKTRGQQVTLRCSPKSGHDTVSWYQQALGQGPQFIFQYYEEEERQRGNFPDRFSGHQFPNYSSELNVNALLLGDSALYLCASSLVADNYEQYFGPGTRLTVT.

The chain uses TRBV2 and TRBJ1-4, with D maybe TRBD1 (6 bases). The ends were cut back, 7 bases at V and 7 bases at J, with 13 bases in the middle. Germline-derived CDR1 and CDR2 are SNHLY and FYNNEI. This CDR3 is built from 13 residues. The CDR3 DNA follows: TGTGCCAGCAATGGGGGGGCGGGTGAAAAACTGTTTTTT. It yields the protein CASNGGAGEKLFF.

The chain joins TRBV9 to TRBJ2-7, with TRBD2 identical over 8 bases. The V gene's germline CDR1 is SGDLS and CDR2 YYNGEE. The CDR3 totals 14 residues. The V and J ends lost 4 bases and 0 bases, in that order; junction bases with no gene match: 3. The CDR3 region has the DNA TGTGCCAGCAGCCGGGGGGGCAGCTCCTACGAGCAGTACTTC. Translated, it gives CASSRGGSSYEQYF. Complete variable domain (other parts from reference TRBV9 and TRBJ2-7): DSGVTQTPKHLITATGQRVTLRCSPRSGDLSVYWYQQSLDQGLQFLIQYYNGEERAKGNILERFSAQQFPDLHSELNLSSLELGDSALYFCASSRGGSSYEQYFGPGTRLTVT.

This chain connects TRBV5-1 to TRBJ2-5, with TRBD2 as a possible D gene (5 bases). Trimming cost V 4 bases and J 5 bases, with 15 bases left between them. The CDR3 sequence is 14 residues long. Germline V CDR1 and CDR2: SGHRS, YFSETQ. The CDR3 coding sequence is TGCGCCAGCAGCCGCGGTTGGGCGGGCGAGACCCAGTACTTC. This gives the protein CASSRGWAGETQYF.

J is TRBJ1-4 and V is TRBV7-9; TRBD1 matches at 8 bases. The V segment lost 5 bases and the J segment 5 bases; nucleotides outside the gene matches: 4. Looked up from germline, CDR1 is SEHNR and CDR2 is FQNEAQ (reference sequence). The CDR3 contains 14 residues. The CDR3 reads CASSQRQGNEKLFF. The DNA for the CDR3 is TGTGCCAGCAGCCAAAGACAGGGGAATGAAAAACTGTTTTTT.

V gene TRBV7-3 combines with J gene TRBJ2-1, with TRBD1 matching over 10 bases. Germline assignment: CDR1 SGHTA and CDR2 FQGTGA. V lost 2 bases and J lost 9; bases outside the gene matches: 7. The CDR3 spans 15 residues. This chain's CDR3 is CASSLWGQGSGEQFF. CDR3 nucleotides: TGTGCCAGCAGCTTATGGGGACAGGGGAGTGGTGAGCAGTTCTTC.

There are a few counts of this clone. V gene TRBV5-1 combines with J gene TRBJ1-4; 10 bases line up with TRBD1. With V trimmed by 5 bases and J by 4 bases, 8 bases remained unmatched. The V gene's germline CDR1 is SGHRS and CDR2 YFSETQ. This CDR3 has 16 amino acids. CDR3 protein: CASSTGTGVNNEKLFF. The CDR3, as DNA: TGCGCCAGCAGTACCGGGACAGGGGTCAATAATGAAAAACTGTTTTTT. The whole variable domain, filled in from reference TRBV5-1 and TRBJ1-4, reads KAGVTQTPRYLIKTRGQQVTLSCSPISGHRSVSWYQQTPGQGLQFLFEYFSETQRNKGNFPGRFSGRQFSNSRSEMNVSTLELGDSALYLCASSTGTGVNNEKLFFGSGTQLSVL.

This rearrangement joins TRBV4-1 to TRBJ2-7; 7 bases align to TRBD1. V was pared by 5 bases and J by 2 bases, with 6 bases of the junction left unmatched. This CDR3 comprises 14 residues. Germline V lookup: CDR1 MGHRA, CDR2 YSYEKL. The CDR3 sequence is CASSSEQGTYEQYF. The CDR3 nucleotides are TGCGCCAGCAGCAGTGAACAGGGGACCTACGAGCAGTACTTC.

This clone is labeled as large. The chain couples TRBV7-2 to TRBJ1-4; D gene unclear. The ends were cut back, 5 bases at V and 6 bases at J, with 16 bases in the middle. CDR3 length: 15 residues. Germline V CDR1 and CDR2: SGHTA, FQGNSA. DNA of the CDR3: TGTGCCAGCAGCCCGTCGCCGACCGGAGATGAAAAACTGTTTTTT. It is translated as CASSPSPTGDEKLFF.

Of note for this clone: The junction departs from germline at one end; a sequencing error may be responsible. This sequence joins TRBV18 and TRBJ1-1, with 8 bases that match TRBD1. This CDR3 region has 15 residues. Germline V gene data show CDR1 as KGHSH and CDR2 as LQKENI. The CDR3 nucleotides read TGTGTCAGCTCACGTCCTGGACAGGGGAACACTGAAGCTTTCTTT. This sequence encodes CVSSRPGQGNTEAFF.

The chain carries TRBV19 and TRBJ1-5; D not resolved. The V and J ends lost 4 bases and 7 bases respectively, with 14 bases between them. The germline CDR1 and CDR2 sequences are LNHDA and SQIVND (reference sequence). The CDR3 spans 14 residues. Here the CDR3 reads CASSSADPGQPQHF. The CDR3 DNA reads TGTGCCAGTAGTAGCGCAGACCCAGGACAGCCCCAGCATTTT.